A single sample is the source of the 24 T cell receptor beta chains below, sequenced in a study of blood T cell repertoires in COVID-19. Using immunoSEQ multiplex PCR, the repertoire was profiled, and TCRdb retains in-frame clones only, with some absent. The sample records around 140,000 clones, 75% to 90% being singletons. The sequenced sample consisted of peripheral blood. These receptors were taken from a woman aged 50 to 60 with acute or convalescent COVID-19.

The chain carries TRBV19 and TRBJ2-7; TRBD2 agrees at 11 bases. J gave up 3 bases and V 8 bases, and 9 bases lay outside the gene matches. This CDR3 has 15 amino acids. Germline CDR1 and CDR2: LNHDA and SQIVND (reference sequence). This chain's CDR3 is CASAIAGGILYEQYF. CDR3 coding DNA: TGTGCCAGTGCCATAGCGGGAGGGATTCTCTACGAGCAGTACTTC.

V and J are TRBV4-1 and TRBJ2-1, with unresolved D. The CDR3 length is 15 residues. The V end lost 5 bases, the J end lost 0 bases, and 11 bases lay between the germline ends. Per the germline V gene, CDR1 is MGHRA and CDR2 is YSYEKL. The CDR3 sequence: CASSGELSSYNEQFF. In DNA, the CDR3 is TGCGCCAGCAGCGGAGAGCTTTCCTCCTACAATGAGCAGTTCTTC.

DNA for the CDR3: TGCGCCAGCAGCTTGGTTGGACAGGGATACACTGAAGCTTTCTTT. Translation: CASSLVGQGYTEAFF. The V and J genes are TRBV5-1 and TRBJ1-1; 8 positions match TRBD1. The ends lost 0 bases at V and 3 bases at J; junction bases unmatched: 4. Per the germline V gene, CDR1 is SGHRS and CDR2 is YFSETQ. The CDR3 runs 15 residues. Full variable domain (outside the CDR3, taken from reference TRBV5-1 and TRBJ1-1): KAGVTQTPRYLIKTRGQQVTLSCSPISGHRSVSWYQQTPGQGLQFLFEYFSETQRNKGNFPGRFSGRQFSNSRSEMNVSTLELGDSALYLCASSLVGQGYTEAFFGQGTRLTVV.

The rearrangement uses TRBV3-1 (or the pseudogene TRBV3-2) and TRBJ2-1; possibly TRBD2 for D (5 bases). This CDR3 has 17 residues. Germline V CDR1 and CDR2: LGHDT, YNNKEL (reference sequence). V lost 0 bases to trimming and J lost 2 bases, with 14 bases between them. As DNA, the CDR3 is TGTGCCAGCAGCCAAGAGTCCACCAGCGGTGCCTACAATGAGCAGTTCTTC. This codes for CASSQESTSGAYNEQFF.

In nucleotides, the CDR3 is TGTGCCGGGGGAAGGACAGGGGACGCTGAAGCTTTCTTT. Translating gives CAGGRTGDAEAFF. This chain connects TRBV6-5 to TRBJ1-1; 9 bases map to TRBD1. Germline CDR1 and CDR2: MNHEY and SVGAGI. With V trimmed by 11 bases and J by 6 bases, 10 bases remained unmatched. There are 13 residues in the CDR3.

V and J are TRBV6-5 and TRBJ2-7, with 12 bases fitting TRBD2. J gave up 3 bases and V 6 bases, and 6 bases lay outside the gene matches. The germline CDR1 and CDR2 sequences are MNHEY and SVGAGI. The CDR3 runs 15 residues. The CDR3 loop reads CASSLRLAGVYEQYF. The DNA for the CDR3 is TGTGCCAGCAGCCTAAGACTAGCGGGAGTCTACGAGCAGTACTTC.

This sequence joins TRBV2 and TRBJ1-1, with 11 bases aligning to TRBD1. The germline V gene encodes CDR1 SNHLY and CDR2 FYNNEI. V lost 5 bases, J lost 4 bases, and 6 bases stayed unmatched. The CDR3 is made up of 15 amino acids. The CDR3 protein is CASSMDRGRGTEAFF. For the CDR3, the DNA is TGTGCCAGCAGTATGGACAGGGGGCGCGGCACTGAAGCTTTCTTT. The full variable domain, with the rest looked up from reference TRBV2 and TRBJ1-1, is EPEVTQTPSHQVTQMGQEVILRCVPISNHLYFYWYRQILGQKVEFLVSFYNNEISEKSEIFDDQFSVERPDGSNFTLKIRSTKLEDSAMYFCASSMDRGRGTEAFFGQGTRLTVV.

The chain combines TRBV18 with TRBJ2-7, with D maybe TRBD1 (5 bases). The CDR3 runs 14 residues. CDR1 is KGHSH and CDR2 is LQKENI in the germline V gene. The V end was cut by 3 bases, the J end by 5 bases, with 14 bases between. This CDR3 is CASSPEWGWNEQYF. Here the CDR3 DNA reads TGTGCCAGCTCACCGGAGTGGGGCTGGAACGAGCAGTACTTC.

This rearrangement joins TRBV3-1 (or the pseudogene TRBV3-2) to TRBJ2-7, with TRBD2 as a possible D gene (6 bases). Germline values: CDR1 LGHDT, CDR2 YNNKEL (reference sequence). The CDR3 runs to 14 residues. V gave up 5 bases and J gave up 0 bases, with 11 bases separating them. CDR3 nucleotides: TGTGCCAGCAGCACCCGGGACTTCTCCTACGAGCAGTACTTC. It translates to CASSTRDFSYEQYF.

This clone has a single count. The CDR3 bases are TGTGCCAGCAGCCCCCGGCGACGGGAGATTGGAGTTAATGAGCAGTTCTTC. This encodes CASSPRRREIGVNEQFF. The chain recombines TRBV11-2 with TRBJ2-1, with D possibly being TRBD2 (6 bases). The CDR3 length is 17 residues. Germline CDR1 and CDR2: SGHAT and FQNNGV. The V end was cut by 5 bases, the J end by 7 bases, with 24 bases between.

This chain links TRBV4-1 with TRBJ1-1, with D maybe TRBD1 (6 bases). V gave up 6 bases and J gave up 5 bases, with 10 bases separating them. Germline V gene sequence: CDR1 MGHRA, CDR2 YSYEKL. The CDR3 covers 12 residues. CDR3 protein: CASSFQGTEAFF. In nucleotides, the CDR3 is TGCGCCAGCAGTTTCCAGGGGACTGAAGCTTTCTTT.

CDR3 sequence reads: CASSPQTGTGDQPQHF. The CDR3 bases are TGTGCCAGCTCACCACAGACAGGGACTGGGGATCAGCCCCAGCATTTT. The chain couples TRBV18 to TRBJ1-5; 7 nucleotides match TRBD1. Germline assignment: CDR1 KGHSH and CDR2 LQKENI. With 1 base clipped from V and 5 bases from J, the junction kept 8 bases outside the gene matches. The CDR3 length is 16 residues.

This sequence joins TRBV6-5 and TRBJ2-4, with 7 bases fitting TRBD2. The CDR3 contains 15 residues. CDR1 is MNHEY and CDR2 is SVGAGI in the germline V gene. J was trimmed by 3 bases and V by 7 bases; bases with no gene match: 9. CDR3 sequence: CASNWGGPDKNIQYF. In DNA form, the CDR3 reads TGTGCCAGCAACTGGGGGGGACCTGACAAAAACATTCAGTACTTC.

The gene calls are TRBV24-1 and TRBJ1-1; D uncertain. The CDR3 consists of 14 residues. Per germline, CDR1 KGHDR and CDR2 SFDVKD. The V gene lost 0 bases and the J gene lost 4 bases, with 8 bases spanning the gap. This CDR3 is CATSDLPGFTEAFF. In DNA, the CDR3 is TGTGCCACCAGTGATTTGCCGGGTTTCACTGAAGCTTTCTTT.

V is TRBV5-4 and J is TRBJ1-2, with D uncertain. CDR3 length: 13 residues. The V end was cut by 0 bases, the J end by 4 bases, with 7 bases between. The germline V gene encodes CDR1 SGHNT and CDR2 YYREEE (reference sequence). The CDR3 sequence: CASSLDSSYGYTF. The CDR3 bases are TGTGCCAGCAGCTTGGACAGCTCCTATGGCTACACCTTC.

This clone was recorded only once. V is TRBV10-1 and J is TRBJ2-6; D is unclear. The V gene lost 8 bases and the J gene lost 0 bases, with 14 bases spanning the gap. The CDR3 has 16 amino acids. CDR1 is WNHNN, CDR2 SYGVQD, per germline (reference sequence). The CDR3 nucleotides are TGCGCCAGCGATAAACCCAACGGCTCTGGGGCCAACGTCCTGACTTTC. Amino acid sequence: CASDKPNGSGANVLTF.

CDR3 amino acids: CASLTGGGSPAYGYTF. CDR3 bases: TGTGCCAGCCTCACAGGGGGGGGTAGCCCTGCCTATGGCTACACCTTC. The gene calls are TRBV28 and TRBJ1-2; TRBD1 matches at 8 bases. There are 16 residues in the CDR3. The germline V gene has CDR1 MDHEN and CDR2 SYDVKM. V lost 8 bases and J lost 4; bases outside the gene matches: 15.

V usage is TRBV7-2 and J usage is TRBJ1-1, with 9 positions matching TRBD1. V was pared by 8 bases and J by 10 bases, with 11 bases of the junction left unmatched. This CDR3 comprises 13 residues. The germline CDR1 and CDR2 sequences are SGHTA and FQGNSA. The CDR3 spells CASGANRGPRAFF. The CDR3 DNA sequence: TGTGCCAGCGGAGCCAACAGGGGGCCAAGAGCTTTCTTT.

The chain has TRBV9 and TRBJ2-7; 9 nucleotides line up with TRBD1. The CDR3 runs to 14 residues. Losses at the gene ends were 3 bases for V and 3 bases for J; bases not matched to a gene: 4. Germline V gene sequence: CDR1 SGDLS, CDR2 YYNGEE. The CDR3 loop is CASSAGQGIYEQYF. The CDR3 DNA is TGTGCCAGCAGCGCGGGACAGGGTATCTACGAGCAGTACTTC.

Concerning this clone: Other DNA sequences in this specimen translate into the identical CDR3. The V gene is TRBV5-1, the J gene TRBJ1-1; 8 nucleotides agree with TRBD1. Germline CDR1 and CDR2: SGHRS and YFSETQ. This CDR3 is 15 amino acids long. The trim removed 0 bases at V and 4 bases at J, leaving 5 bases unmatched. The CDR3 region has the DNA TGCGCCAGCAGCTTGGCGGGACAGGAGGGCACTGAAGCTTTCTTT. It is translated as CASSLAGQEGTEAFF.

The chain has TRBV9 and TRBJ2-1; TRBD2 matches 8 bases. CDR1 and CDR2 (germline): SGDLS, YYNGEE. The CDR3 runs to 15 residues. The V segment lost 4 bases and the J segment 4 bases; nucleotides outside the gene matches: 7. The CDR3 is CASSPRLAPYNEQFF. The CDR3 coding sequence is TGTGCCAGCAGCCCTCGACTAGCGCCTTACAATGAGCAGTTCTTC.

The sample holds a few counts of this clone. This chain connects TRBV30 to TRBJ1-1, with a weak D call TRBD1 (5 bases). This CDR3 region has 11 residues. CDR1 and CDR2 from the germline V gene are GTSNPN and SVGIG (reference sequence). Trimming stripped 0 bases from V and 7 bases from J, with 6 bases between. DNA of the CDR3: TGTGCCTGGAGTGTGGGGCATGAAGCTTTCTTT. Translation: CAWSVGHEAFF.

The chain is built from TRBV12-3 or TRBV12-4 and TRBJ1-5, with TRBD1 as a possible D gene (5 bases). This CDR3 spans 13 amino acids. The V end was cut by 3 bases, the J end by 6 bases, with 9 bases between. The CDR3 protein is CASSFGGGQPQHF. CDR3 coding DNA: TGTGCCAGCAGTTTTGGGGGGGGTCAGCCCCAGCATTTT.

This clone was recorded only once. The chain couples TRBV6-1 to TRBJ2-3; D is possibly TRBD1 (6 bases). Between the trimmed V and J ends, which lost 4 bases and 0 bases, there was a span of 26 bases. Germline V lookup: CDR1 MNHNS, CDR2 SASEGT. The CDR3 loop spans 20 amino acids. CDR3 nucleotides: TGTGCCAGCAGTGGGCCGTGGAACAGGGTCCCCCTTTCTAGCACAGATACGCAGTATTTT. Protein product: CASSGPWNRVPLSSTDTQYF.